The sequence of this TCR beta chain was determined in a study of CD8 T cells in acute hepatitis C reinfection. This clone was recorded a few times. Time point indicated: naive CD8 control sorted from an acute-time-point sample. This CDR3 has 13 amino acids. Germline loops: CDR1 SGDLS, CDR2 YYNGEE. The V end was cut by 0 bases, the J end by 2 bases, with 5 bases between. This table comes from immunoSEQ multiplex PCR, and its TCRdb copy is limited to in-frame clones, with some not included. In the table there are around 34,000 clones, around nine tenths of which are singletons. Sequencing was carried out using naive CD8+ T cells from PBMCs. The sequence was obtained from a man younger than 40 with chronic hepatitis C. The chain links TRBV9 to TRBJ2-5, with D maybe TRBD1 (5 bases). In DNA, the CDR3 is TGTGCCAGCAGCGTAGCAGGGCAAGAGACCCAGTACTTC. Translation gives CASSVAGQETQYF.